This TCR beta chain was recovered during a study of cytomegalovirus exposure and HLA in healthy donors. With 60 Vbeta and 13 Jbeta primers, the PCR was carried out. The assay was immunoSEQ multiplex PCR, and TCRdb's table has in-frame clones only and misses some. The table has about 240,000 clones, 75% to 85% seen once; the top ten hold under 8%. The CDR3 spans 15 residues. The junction had 4 bases not matched to a gene; V was cut back by 4 bases and J by 3 bases. The germline V gene has CDR1 SGHNT and CDR2 YYREEE (reference sequence). This clone was found once. V and J are TRBV5-4 and TRBJ1-4; TRBD1 matches 9 bases. This receptor was obtained from a woman between 55 and 75 years old in good health and CMV-seropositive. Specimen: PBMCs. CDR3 coding DNA: TGTGCCAGCAGCGTACAGGGGGCGGCTAATGAAAAACTGTTTTTT. Amino acids: CASSVQGAANEKLFF.